These 25 T cell receptor beta chains came from one sample sequenced in a study of T cells in Graves' hyperthyroidism and ophthalmopathy. Amplification yielded TCR beta CDR3 regions, with RNA transcripts as the source. With the HTBI primer set, the TCR CDR3 went through a first round of RT-PCR. Using its own MiXCR run on the multiplex PCR reads, TCRdb lists one record per CDR3 protein. The sample lists around 700,000 distinct CDR3 sequences, approximately 40% occurring once. The specimen was blood. The receptors derive from a woman aged 40-49 years with Graves' hyperthyroidism.

The CDR3 spells CASSQPTGFNSPLHF. The DNA for the CDR3 is TGCGCCAGCAGCCAACCGACAGGGTTTAATTCACCCCTCCACTTT. The chain employs TRBV4-1 and TRBJ1-6; 7 positions agree with TRBD1. The CDR3 loop spans 15 amino acids. After removal of 2 bases from V and 6 bases from J, the junction contained 4 bases not matched to a gene. The germline CDR1 and CDR2 sequences are MGHRA and YSYEKL.

Regarding this clonotype: One end of the junction does not line up with germline, which may come from a read error. The chain combines TRBV7-9 with TRBJ2-2, with TRBD2 matching 8 bases. CDR1 and CDR2 (germline): SEHNR, FQNEAQ (reference sequence). The CDR3 has 14 residues. CDR3 DNA: TGTGTCAGCAGCTTTCGGGGGGGCACCGGGGAGCTGTTTTTT. Translation gives CVSSFRGGTGELFF.

The CDR3: CASSFFWRLRQGMNTEAFF. The CDR3 region has the DNA TGTGCCAGCAGCTTTTTTTGGAGATTGAGACAGGGAATGAACACTGAAGCTTTCTTT. This chain connects TRBV7-9 to TRBJ1-1; TRBD1 matches 7 bases. This CDR3 is built from 19 residues. V shed 3 bases, J shed 0 bases, and the junction held 16 bases outside the gene matches. The germline gives CDR1 SEHNR, CDR2 FQNEAQ (reference sequence). The entire variable domain, with the rest obtained from reference TRBV7-9 and TRBJ1-1, is as follows: DTGVSQNPRHKITKRGQNVTFRCDPISEHNRLYWYRQTLGQGPEFLTYFQNEAQLEKSRLLSDRFSAERPKGSFSTLEIQRTEQGDSAMYLCASSFFWRLRQGMNTEAFFGQGTRLTVV.

This clonotype occurred many times. The chain employs TRBV11-2 and TRBJ1-3; D uncertain. Germline CDR1 is SGHAT and CDR2 is FQNNGV. V dropped 1 base and J dropped 5 bases, with 6 bases sitting between them. There are 13 residues in the CDR3. CDR3 residues: CASSLVRRNTIYF. In DNA form, the CDR3 reads TGTGCCAGCAGCTTAGTAAGGAGAAACACCATATATTTT.

The chain links TRBV12-5 to TRBJ1-2; D is ambiguous. Germline V gene sequence: CDR1 LGHNT, CDR2 FRNRAP. The CDR3 extends over 14 amino acids. Trimming removed 0 bases at V and 5 bases at J, with 10 bases between. In nucleotides, the CDR3 is TGTGCTAGTGGTTTGGTACCAGGTCATTATGGCTACACCTTC. Residues: CASGLVPGHYGYTF. Supplemented by reference TRBV12-5 and TRBJ1-2, the full variable domain reads DARVTQTPRHKVTEMGQEVTMRCQPILGHNTVFWYRQTMMQGLELLAYFRNRAPLDDSGMPKDRFSAEMPDATLATLKIQPSEPRDSAVYFCASGLVPGHYGYTFGSGTRLTVV.

This clonotype was counted between two and nine times. The chain joins TRBV19 to TRBJ2-5; D ambiguous. The CDR3 is 11 residues long. Per the germline V gene, CDR1 is LNHDA and CDR2 is SQIVND (reference sequence). Trimming stripped 10 bases from V and 5 bases from J, with 11 bases between. CDR3 protein: CATRLGETQYF. As DNA, the CDR3 is TGTGCCACCCGCCTTGGGGAGACCCAGTACTTC.

As regards this clonotype: The germline gene is not matched at one end of the junction; a read error may be the cause. The chain employs TRBV5-1 and TRBJ2-5; 7 positions match TRBD1. The CDR3 length is 13 residues. Germline CDR1 reads SGHRS; CDR2 reads YFSETQ. In DNA, the CDR3 is TGCACCAGCAGCTTCCAGGGGGAGGAGACCCAGTACTTC. The encoded protein is CTSSFQGEETQYF.

This clonotype was observed a few times. V gene TRBV7-2 combines with J gene TRBJ1-5, with no clear D. CDR3 length equals 13 residues. Trimming removed 6 bases from V and 5 bases from J, with 11 bases in between. Germline-derived CDR1 and CDR2 are SGHTA and FQGNSA. The CDR3 nucleotides read TGTGCCAGCAGTATTGCGAGGGATCAGCCCCAGCATTTT. It specifies CASSIARDQPQHF.

The chain is built from TRBV7-4 and TRBJ2-5; TRBD2 matches at 10 bases. The CDR3 spans 16 residues. With V trimmed by 5 bases and J by 1 base, 7 bases remained unmatched. The germline gives CDR1 SGHVT, CDR2 SQSDAQ. The CDR3 region is CASSRPASGGQETQYF. The CDR3 bases are TGTGCCAGCAGCCGCCCAGCTAGCGGGGGCCAAGAGACCCAGTACTTC.

This clonotype was detected only a few times. The chain recombines TRBV28 with TRBJ1-5; D perhaps matches TRBD1 (5 bases). Trimming removed 8 bases at V and 2 bases at J, with 13 bases between. Germline assignment: CDR1 MDHEN and CDR2 SYDVKM. This CDR3 comprises 14 residues. The CDR3 DNA reads as TGTGCCAGCCGGGGGGGAGTCGGCAATCAGCCCCAGCATTTT. This codes for CASRGGVGNQPQHF. Using reference TRBV28 and TRBJ1-5 for the parts outside the CDR3, the full variable domain is DVKVTQSSRYLVKRTGEKVFLECVQDMDHENMFWYRQDPGLGLRLIYFSYDVKMKEKGDIPEGYSVSREKKERFSLILESASTNQTSMYLCASRGGVGNQPQHFGDGTRLSIL.

The chain combines TRBV20-1 with TRBJ1-1, with no clear D. The CDR3 covers 12 residues. CDR1 is DFQATT, CDR2 SNEGSKA, per germline (reference sequence). Trimming pared 2 bases from V and 1 base from J, leaving 5 bases between. The CDR3 protein is CSARNQNTEAFF. CDR3 DNA: TGCAGTGCTAGAAATCAGAACACTGAAGCTTTCTTT.

V and J are TRBV29-1 and TRBJ1-5, with D maybe TRBD1 (5 bases). Trimming removed 4 bases from V and 4 bases from J, with 14 bases in between. The CDR3 has 14 amino acids. Germline-derived CDR1 and CDR2 are SQVTM and ANQGSEA. The CDR3 DNA is TGCAGCGTTGTAGGCCAGGGTAAAAATCAGCCCCAGCATTTT. Translated, it gives CSVVGQGKNQPQHF. Full variable domain (outside the CDR3, taken from reference TRBV29-1 and TRBJ1-5): SAVISQKPSRDICQRGTSLTIQCQVDSQVTMMFWYRQQPGQSLTLIATANQGSEATYESGFVIDKFPISRPNLTFSTLTVSNMSPEDSSIYLCSVVGQGKNQPQHFGDGTRLSIL.

The chain has TRBV6-4 and TRBJ1-3; a weak D match, TRBD1 (6 bases). The V gene lost 5 bases and the J gene lost 7 bases, with 21 bases spanning the gap. The germline CDR1 and CDR2 sequences are MRHNA and SNTAGT. The CDR3 has 16 amino acids. The CDR3, as DNA: TGTGCCAGCAGTTCCCATCCGGGGGGCGTCGTGAACACCATATATTTT. This translates into CASSSHPGGVVNTIYF.

This clonotype appeared a few times. The chain joins TRBV29-1 to TRBJ1-1; D is unclear. Germline V lookup: CDR1 SQVTM, CDR2 ANQGSEA. The CDR3 consists of 11 residues. The V and J ends lost 3 bases and 6 bases respectively, with 8 bases between them. The CDR3 loop is CSVDDGAEAFF. The CDR3 nucleotides are TGCAGCGTTGACGACGGGGCTGAAGCTTTCTTT.

This clonotype was recorded many times. The chain combines TRBV7-9 with TRBJ1-3; possible D gene TRBD1, 5 bases. Trimming stripped 5 bases from V and 4 bases from J, with 12 bases between. CDR3 length equals 14 residues. Germline loops: CDR1 SEHNR, CDR2 FQNEAQ (reference sequence). DNA for the CDR3: TGTGCCAGCAGCCCCCCCGGGGCGGGAAACACCATATATTTT. It is translated as CASSPPGAGNTIYF.

The sample holds a few counts of this clonotype. The chain employs TRBV19 and TRBJ1-4; a weak D match, TRBD1 (6 bases). V dropped 5 bases and J dropped 8 bases, with 12 bases sitting between them. CDR1 is LNHDA, CDR2 SQIVND, per germline (reference sequence). The CDR3 covers 13 residues. CDR3 coding DNA: TGTGCCAGTAGTCAACAGGGCGGAGAAAAACTGTTTTTT. As protein: CASSQQGGEKLFF.

This clonotype was picked up many times. The V call is TRBV19, the J call TRBJ2-7; D ambiguous. Germline assignment: CDR1 LNHDA and CDR2 SQIVND (reference sequence). The CDR3 has 11 amino acids. Trimming took off 9 bases at V and 3 bases at J, with 9 bases between the two ends. CDR3 in DNA: TGTGCCAGCAGTTGGGGCTACGAGCAGTACTTC. Translated: CASSWGYEQYF.

V is TRBV7-9 and J is TRBJ2-7, with TRBD1 matching over 7 bases. Germline CDR1 and CDR2: SEHNR and FQNEAQ (reference sequence). The CDR3 is 17 residues long. V dropped 4 bases and J dropped 3; count of bases not matched to a gene: 15. The CDR3 reads CASSSINRGTLFYEQYF. The DNA of the CDR3 is TGTGCCAGCAGCTCCATTAACAGGGGAACGTTGTTCTACGAGCAGTACTTC.

The CDR3: CASSSGPGSNQPQHF. CDR3 nucleotides: TGTGCCAGCTCGTCCGGGCCGGGGAGCAATCAGCCCCAGCATTTT. The J gene is TRBJ1-5, the V gene TRBV18; D is undetermined. Germline V gene sequence: CDR1 KGHSH, CDR2 LQKENI. The CDR3 is 15 residues long. Deletions cut 6 bases from V and 1 base from J, with 13 bases between.

This clonotype was recorded many times. This chain joins TRBV7-6 and TRBJ1-4; TRBD1 is a possible D gene (5 bases). Germline CDR1 and CDR2: SGHVS and FNYEAQ. The CDR3 sequence is 15 residues long. V dropped 4 bases and J dropped 0 bases, with 9 bases sitting between them. The DNA of the CDR3 is TGTGCCAGCAGCTCGGACACCACAACTAATGAAAAACTGTTTTTT. Its protein product is CASSSDTTTNEKLFF.

This clonotype was seen ten or more times. The rearrangement links TRBV7-9 to TRBJ2-5; 9 nucleotides align to TRBD2. CDR1 and CDR2 (germline): SEHNR, FQNEAQ (reference sequence). The CDR3 consists of 16 residues. Trimming at V came to 3 bases and at J to 4 bases, leaving 9 bases not matched to a gene. For the CDR3, the DNA is TGTGCCAGCAGCTTGGGGCTAGCGGGAATCGGAGAGACCCAGTACTTC. This gives the protein CASSLGLAGIGETQYF.

The rearrangement uses TRBV19 and TRBJ1-5; D is possibly TRBD1 (5 bases). Germline V gene data show CDR1 as LNHDA and CDR2 as SQIVND (reference sequence). This CDR3 is 13 amino acids long. Trimming pared 3 bases from V and 5 bases from J, leaving 8 bases between. This CDR3 is CASSILGHQPQHF. DNA for the CDR3: TGTGCCAGTAGTATCCTGGGGCATCAGCCCCAGCATTTT.

The chain carries TRBV2 and TRBJ1-2; the match to TRBD1 covers 7 bases. This CDR3 has 15 residues. V shed 8 bases and J 0 bases; nucleotides not matched to a gene: 9. Germline lookup yields CDR1 SNHLY and CDR2 FYNNEI. The CDR3 sequence: CASGQADRANYGYTF. For the CDR3, the DNA is TGTGCCAGCGGACAGGCCGATAGAGCTAACTATGGCTACACCTTC.

The rearrangement links TRBV12-3 or TRBV12-4 to TRBJ2-5; D is perhaps TRBD1 or TRBD2 (6 bases each). V was clipped by 0 bases and J by 1 base, with 24 bases between them. CDR3 length equals 20 residues. Here the CDR3 reads CASSLAPPGHGTGIQETQYF. The CDR3 DNA reads as TGTGCCAGCAGTTTAGCCCCGCCGGGACATGGGACTGGAATCCAAGAGACCCAGTACTTC.

The rearrangement joins TRBV20-1 to TRBJ1-5, with D unresolved. V shed 1 base and J shed 4 bases, with 8 bases lying between them. In germline, CDR1 is DFQATT, CDR2 SNEGSKA (reference sequence). This CDR3 is built from 13 residues. The CDR3 bases are TGCAGTGCTAGAGTAGCGAATAATCAGCCCCAGCATTTT. Amino acids: CSARVANNQPQHF.